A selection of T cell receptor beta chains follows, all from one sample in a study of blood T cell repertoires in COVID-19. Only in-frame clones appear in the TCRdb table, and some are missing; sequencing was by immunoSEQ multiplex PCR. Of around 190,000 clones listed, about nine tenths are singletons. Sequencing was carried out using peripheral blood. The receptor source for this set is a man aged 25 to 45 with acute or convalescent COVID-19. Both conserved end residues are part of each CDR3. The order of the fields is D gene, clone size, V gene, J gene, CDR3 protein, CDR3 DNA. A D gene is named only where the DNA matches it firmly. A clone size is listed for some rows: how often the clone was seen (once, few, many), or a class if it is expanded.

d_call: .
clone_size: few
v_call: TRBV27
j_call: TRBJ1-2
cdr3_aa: CASSLFPRNYGYTF
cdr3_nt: TGTGCCAGCAGTTTATTTCCGCGAAACTATGGCTACACCTTC

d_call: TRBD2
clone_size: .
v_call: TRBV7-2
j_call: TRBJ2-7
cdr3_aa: CASQLQAGVYEQYF
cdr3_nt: TGTGCCAGCCAGCTTCAAGCGGGAGTTTACGAGCAGTACTTC

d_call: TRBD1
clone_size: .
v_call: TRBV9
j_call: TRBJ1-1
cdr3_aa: CASSAGQGAREAFF
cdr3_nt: TGTGCCAGCAGCGCAGGACAGGGGGCGCGTGAAGCTTTCTTT

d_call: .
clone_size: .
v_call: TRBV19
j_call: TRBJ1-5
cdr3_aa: CASSLQVGQPQHF
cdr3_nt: TGTGCCAGTAGTCTACAGGTAGGTCAGCCCCAGCATTTT

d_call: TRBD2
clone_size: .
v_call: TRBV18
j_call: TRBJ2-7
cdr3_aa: CASSERGGSYEQYF
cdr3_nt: TGTGCCAGCTCTGAGCGGGGGGGTTCCTACGAGCAGTACTTC

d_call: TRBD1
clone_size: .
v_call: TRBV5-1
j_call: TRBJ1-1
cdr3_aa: CASSFNRQGKGNTEAFF
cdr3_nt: TGCGCCAGCAGCTTCAACCGACAGGGCAAAGGGAACACTGAAGCTTTCTTT

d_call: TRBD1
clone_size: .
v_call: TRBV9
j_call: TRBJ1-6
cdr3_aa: CASGTVSSNSPLHF
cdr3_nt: TGTGCCAGCGGGACAGTCAGCTCTAATTCACCCCTCCACTTT

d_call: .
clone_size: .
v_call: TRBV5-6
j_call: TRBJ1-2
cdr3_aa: CASSLGRYYGYTF
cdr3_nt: TGTGCCAGCAGCTTGGGCCGGTACTATGGCTACACCTTC

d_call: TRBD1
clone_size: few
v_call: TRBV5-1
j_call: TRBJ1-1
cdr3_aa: CASSAVGQGWTEAFF
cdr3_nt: TGCGCCAGCAGCGCGGTTGGACAGGGTTGGACTGAAGCTTTCTTT

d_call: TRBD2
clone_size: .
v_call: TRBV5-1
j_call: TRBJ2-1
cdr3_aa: CASSLGGSGGANEQFF
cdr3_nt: TGCGCCAGCAGCTTGGGCGGAAGCGGGGGGGCCAATGAGCAGTTCTTC

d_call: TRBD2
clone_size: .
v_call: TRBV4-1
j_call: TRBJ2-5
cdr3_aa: CASSQGQLAGGETQYF
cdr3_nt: TGCGCCAGCAGCCAAGGACAACTAGCGGGAGGGGAGACCCAGTACTTC

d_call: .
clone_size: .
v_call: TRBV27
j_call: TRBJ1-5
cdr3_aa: CASSLFGHTINQPQHF
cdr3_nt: TGTGCCAGCAGTTTATTCGGACATACTATCAATCAGCCCCAGCATTTT

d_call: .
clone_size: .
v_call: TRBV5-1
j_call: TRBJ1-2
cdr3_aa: CASSSVDSTYGYTF
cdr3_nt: TGCGCCAGCAGCTCCGTGGACAGCACGTATGGCTACACCTTC

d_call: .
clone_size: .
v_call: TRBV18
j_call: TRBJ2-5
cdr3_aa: CASSLILATETQYF
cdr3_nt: TGTGCCAGCTCACTTATACTAGCAACAGAGACCCAGTACTTC

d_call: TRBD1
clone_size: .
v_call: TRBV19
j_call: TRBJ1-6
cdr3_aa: CASKDRGDDSPLHF
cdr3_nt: TGTGCCAGTAAGGACAGGGGTGACGATTCACCCCTCCACTTT

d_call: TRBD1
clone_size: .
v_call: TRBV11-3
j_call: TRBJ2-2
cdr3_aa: CASSLDRGTGELFF
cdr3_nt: TGTGCCAGCAGCTTGGACAGGGGAACCGGGGAGCTGTTTTTT

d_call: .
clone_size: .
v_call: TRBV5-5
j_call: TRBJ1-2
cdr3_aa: CASSSPDRLNYGYTF
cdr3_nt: TGTGCCAGCAGCTCTCCGGACAGACTTAACTATGGCTACACCTTC

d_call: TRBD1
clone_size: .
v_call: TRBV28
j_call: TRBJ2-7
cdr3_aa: CASSGTNRGAYEQYF
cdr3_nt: TGTGCCAGCAGTGGGACGAACAGGGGAGCCTACGAGCAGTACTTC

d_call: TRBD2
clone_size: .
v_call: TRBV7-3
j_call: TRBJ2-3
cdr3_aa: CASSPDRTRLDTQYF
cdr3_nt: TGTGCCAGCAGCCCAGACCGGACTAGGTTAGATACGCAGTATTTT

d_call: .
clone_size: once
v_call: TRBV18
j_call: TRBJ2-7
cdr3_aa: CASSPLTGEQYF
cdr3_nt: TGTGCCAGCTCACCGCTGACAGGCGAGCAGTACTTC

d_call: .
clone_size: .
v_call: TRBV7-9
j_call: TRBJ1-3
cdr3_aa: CASSLDRDTGNTIYF
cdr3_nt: TGTGCCAGCAGCTTAGACCGGGACACTGGAAACACCATATATTTT

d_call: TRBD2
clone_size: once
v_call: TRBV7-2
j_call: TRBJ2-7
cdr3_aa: CASSLEAGASHEQYF
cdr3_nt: TGTGCCAGCAGCTTAGAGGCGGGAGCATCCCACGAGCAGTACTTC

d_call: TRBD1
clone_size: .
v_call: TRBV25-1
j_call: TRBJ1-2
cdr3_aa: CASSEFRTGSGYTF
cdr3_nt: TGTGCCAGCAGTGAATTCAGGACAGGGAGCGGCTACACCTTC

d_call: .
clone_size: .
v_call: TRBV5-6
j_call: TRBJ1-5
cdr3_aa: CASSLTAYSNQPQHF
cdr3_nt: TGTGCCAGCAGCTTGACAGCTTATAGCAATCAGCCCCAGCATTTT

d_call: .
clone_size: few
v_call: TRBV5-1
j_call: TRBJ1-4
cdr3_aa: CASSLGIGGLAEKLFF
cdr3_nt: TGCGCCAGCAGCTTGGGTATCGGGGGGCTGGCTGAAAAACTGTTTTTT

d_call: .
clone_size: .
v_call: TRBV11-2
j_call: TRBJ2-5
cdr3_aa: CASSPSIRETQYF
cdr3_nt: TGTGCCAGCAGCCCAAGTATTAGAGAGACCCAGTACTTC

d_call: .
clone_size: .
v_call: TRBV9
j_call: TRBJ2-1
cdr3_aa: CASSGARSYNEQFF
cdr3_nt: TGTGCCAGCAGCGGGGCAAGGTCCTACAATGAGCAGTTCTTC

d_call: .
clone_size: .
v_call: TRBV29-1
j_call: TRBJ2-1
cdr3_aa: CSVEVRDSYNEQFF
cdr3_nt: TGCAGCGTTGAAGTCAGGGACTCCTACAATGAGCAGTTCTTC

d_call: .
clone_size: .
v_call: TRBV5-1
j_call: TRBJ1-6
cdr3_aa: CASSLFNGTSNSPLHF
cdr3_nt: TGCGCCAGCAGCCTCTTTAACGGGACATCGAATTCACCCCTCCACTTT

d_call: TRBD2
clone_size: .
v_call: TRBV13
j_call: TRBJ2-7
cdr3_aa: CASSERLASSSYEQYF
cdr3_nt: TGTGCCAGCAGCGAGAGACTAGCGTCGAGCTCCTACGAGCAGTACTTC

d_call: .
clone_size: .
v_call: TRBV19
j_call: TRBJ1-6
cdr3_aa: CASSPGHGNSPLHF
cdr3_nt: TGTGCCAGCTCACCGGGACACGGTAATTCACCCCTCCACTTT

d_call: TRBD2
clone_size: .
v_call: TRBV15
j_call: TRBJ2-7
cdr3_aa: CATSTKLGLAGGKTYEQYF
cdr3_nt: TGTGCCACCAGTACGAAATTGGGGCTAGCGGGAGGGAAGACTTACGAGCAGTACTTC

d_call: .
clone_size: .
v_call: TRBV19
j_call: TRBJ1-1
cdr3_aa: CASSIWWGESTEAFF
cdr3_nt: TGTGCCAGTAGTATTTGGTGGGGGGAGAGCACTGAAGCTTTCTTT

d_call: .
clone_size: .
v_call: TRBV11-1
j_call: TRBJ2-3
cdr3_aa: CASSLGGADTQYF
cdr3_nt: TGTGCCAGCAGCTTAGGAGGTGCAGATACGCAGTATTTT

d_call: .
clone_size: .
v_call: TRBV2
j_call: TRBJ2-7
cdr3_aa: CASSEVLVRDSYEQYF
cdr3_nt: TGTGCCAGCAGTGAAGTCCTGGTCAGGGACTCCTACGAGCAGTACTTC

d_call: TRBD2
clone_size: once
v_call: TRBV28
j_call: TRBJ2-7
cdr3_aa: CASSLQAGVPHYEQYF
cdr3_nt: TGTGCCAGCAGTTTACAAGCGGGGGTACCCCACTACGAGCAGTACTTC

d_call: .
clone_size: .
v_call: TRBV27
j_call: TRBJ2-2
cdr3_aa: CASSSSSIGELFF
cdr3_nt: .

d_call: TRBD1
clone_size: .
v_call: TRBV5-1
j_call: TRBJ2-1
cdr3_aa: CASSPEGTGSEQFF
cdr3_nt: TGCGCCAGCAGCCCGGAGGGGACAGGGAGTGAGCAGTTCTTC

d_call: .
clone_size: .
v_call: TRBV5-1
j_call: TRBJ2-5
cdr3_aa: CASSWRVFGETQYF
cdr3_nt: TGCGCCAGCAGCTGGAGGGTTTTCGGAGAGACCCAGTACTTC

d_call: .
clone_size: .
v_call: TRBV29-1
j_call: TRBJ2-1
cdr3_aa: CSVEGGVGAEKGYNEQFF
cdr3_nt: TGCAGCGTTGAGGGTGGGGTAGGAGCCGAAAAGGGGTACAATGAGCAGTTCTTC

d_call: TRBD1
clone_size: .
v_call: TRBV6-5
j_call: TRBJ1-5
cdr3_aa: CASSFTGGNQPQHF
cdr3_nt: TGTGCCAGCAGTTTTACAGGGGGCAATCAGCCCCAGCATTTT

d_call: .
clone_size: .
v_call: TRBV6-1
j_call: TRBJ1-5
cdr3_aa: CASSEIRGVGNQPQHF
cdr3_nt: TGTGCCAGCAGTGAAATCAGGGGCGTAGGCAATCAGCCCCAGCATTTT

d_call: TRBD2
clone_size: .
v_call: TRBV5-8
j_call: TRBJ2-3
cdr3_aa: CASSSERVTSGNTQYF
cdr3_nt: TGTGCCAGCAGCTCCGAAAGGGTGACTAGCGGGAATACGCAGTATTTT

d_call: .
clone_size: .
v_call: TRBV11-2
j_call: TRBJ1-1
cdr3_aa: CASSALLGGRAFF
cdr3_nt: TGTGCCAGCAGCGCGCTCTTAGGGGGACGAGCTTTCTTT

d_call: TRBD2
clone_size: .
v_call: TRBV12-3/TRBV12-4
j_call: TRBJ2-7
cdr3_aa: CASSLGLAYEQYF
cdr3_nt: TGTGCCAGCAGCCTGGGACTAGCCTACGAGCAGTACTTC

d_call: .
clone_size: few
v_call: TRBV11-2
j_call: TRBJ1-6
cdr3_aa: CASSLGANNSPLHF
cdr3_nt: TGTGCCAGCAGCTTAGGGGCCAATAATTCACCCCTCCACTTT

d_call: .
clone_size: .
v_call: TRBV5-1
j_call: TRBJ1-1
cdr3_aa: CASSSDRYTEAFF
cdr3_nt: TGCGCCAGCAGCTCCGACAGGTACACTGAAGCTTTCTTT

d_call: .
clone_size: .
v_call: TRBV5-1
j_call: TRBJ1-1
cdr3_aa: CASSATGGTEAFF
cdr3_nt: TGCGCCAGCAGCGCAACAGGCGGCACTGAAGCTTTCTTT

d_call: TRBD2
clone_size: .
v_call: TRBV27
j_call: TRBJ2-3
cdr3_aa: CASSWLGGNTDTQYF
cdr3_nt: TGTGCCAGCAGTTGGCTGGGGGGGAACACAGATACGCAGTATTTT

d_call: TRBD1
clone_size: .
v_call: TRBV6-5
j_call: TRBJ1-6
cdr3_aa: CASSYIGTGGNSPLHF
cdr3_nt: TGTGCCAGCAGTTATATAGGGACAGGGGGTAATTCACCCCTCCACTTT

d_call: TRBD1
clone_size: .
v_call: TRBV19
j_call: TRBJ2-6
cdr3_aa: CASRLRTGSGANVLTF
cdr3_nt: TGTGCCAGTAGGCTCCGGACAGGGAGTGGGGCCAACGTCCTGACTTTC

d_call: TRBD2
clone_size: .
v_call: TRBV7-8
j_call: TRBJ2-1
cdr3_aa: CASSSDRLAESYNEQFF
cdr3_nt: TGTGCCAGCAGCTCTGACCGACTAGCGGAAAGCTACAATGAGCAGTTCTTC